What follows is one TCR beta chain and its context. This sample stems from a study of cytotoxic CD8 clonotypes in ibrutinib-treated CLL. The sequencing depth, 1 in 200,000 to 1 in 1 million T cells, was the target. Data came from immunoSEQ multiplex PCR; TCRdb stores just in-frame clones and leaves some out. This table has roughly 330,000 clones, around 66% appearing once. Germline V CDR1 and CDR2: MNHNS, SASEGT. Unmatched junction bases numbered 9, after V lost 9 bases and J lost 3 bases. The CDR3 has 14 residues. This receptor was taken from a human donor with chronic lymphocytic leukemia. This rearrangement joins TRBV6-1 to TRBJ2-7, with 9 bases aligning to TRBD1. Sample: PBMCs, taken after 36 months of ibrutinib treatment. The CDR3 sequence is CASTGTGWRYEQYF. CDR3 DNA sequence: TGTGCCAGTACAGGGACAGGGTGGCGCTACGAGCAGTACTTC.